This TCR beta chain derives from a study of blood T cell repertoires in COVID-19. Study in general: The United States, Italy and Spain were the sources of the acute and convalescent COVID-19 samples. PBMCs, B-cell-depleted T cells, or T cells were the source of the cDNA or gDNA that made up the material.

In the authors' methods: Researchers report that nucleated cell counts were estimated from reference gene primer amplification. The repertoire was sequenced with immunoSEQ multiplex PCR; TCRdb's copy has only in-frame clones and lacks some. V, J and clone size are those of that table, while D and trimming were read from the DNA. The table records approximately 250,000 clones, 84% of them present only once. V gave up 5 bases and J gave up 9 bases, with 14 bases separating them. The CDR3 extends over 13 amino acids. Germline V CDR1 and CDR2: LNHNV, YYDKDF (reference sequence). The chain joins TRBV15 to TRBJ2-1; TRBD2 is a possible D gene (5 bases). Material: peripheral blood. The source of this sequence is a human donor in a cohort sampled during active COVID-19. The CDR3 protein is CATSVIRAGEQFF. CDR3 DNA: TGTGCCACCAGCGTCATACGCGCGGGTGAGCAGTTCTTC.